This TCR beta chain was found in a study of OX40 agonist ivuxolimab in advanced cancers. The overall study: Age averaged around 58 years (range roughly 20 to 90), and more than 80% were male. Under the entry rules, prior anti-PD-1, anti-PD-L1 or anti-CTLA-4 therapy was allowed, and 40% had some.

Germline CDR1 and CDR2: SGHNT and YENEEA. The CDR3 runs 17 residues. V trimming: 5 bases; J trimming: 0 bases; junction bases outside the gene matches: 7. Sequencing used immunoSEQ multiplex PCR; TCRdb keeps in-frame clones, though not all of them. The data hold 60,000 to 65,000 clones, with about 85% observed a single time. The study sampled blood at baseline, cycle 4 day 1, and cycle 7 day 1. V and J are TRBV11-3 and TRBJ2-6; the match to TRBD1 covers 7 bases. The clonotype comes from an adult with an advanced solid tumor such as melanoma, head and neck, liver or kidney cancer. This specimen consisted of CD4+ or CD8+ T cells sorted from blood, obtained in a trial of the OX40 agonist ivuxolimab. In DNA, the CDR3 is TGTGCCAGCAGCCCTAGGACAGGTTCCTCTGGGGCCAACGTCCTGACTTTC. It encodes CASSPRTGSSGANVLTF.